These 22 T cell receptor beta chains originate from one sample sequenced in a study of OX40 agonist ivuxolimab in advanced cancers. Produced via immunoSEQ multiplex PCR; TCRdb's table is partial and in-frame only. Counted here are some 46,000 clones, 70% to 90% occurring once; the ten biggest clones make up less than 20%. Sample: CD4+ or CD8+ T cells sorted from blood, taken in a trial of the OX40 agonist ivuxolimab. The receptors stem from an adult with an advanced solid tumor such as melanoma, head and neck, liver or kidney cancer.

This clone came up once. The rearrangement joins TRBV27 to TRBJ2-1; D possibly corresponds to TRBD1 (5 bases). Germline CDR1 reads MNHEY; CDR2 reads SMNVEV (reference sequence). The V gene lost 3 bases and the J gene lost 4 bases, with 19 bases spanning the gap. CDR3 length equals 17 residues. The DNA of the CDR3 is TGTGCCAGCAGTTTGGGCTCCGACAGTTTATGGTACAATGAGCAGTTCTTC. Its translation is CASSLGSDSLWYNEQFF.

The rearrangement joins TRBV28 to TRBJ1-5; D is unresolved. Germline V gene data show CDR1 as MDHEN and CDR2 as SYDVKM. Between the trimmed V and J ends, which lost 5 bases and 1 base, there was a span of 3 bases. The CDR3 sequence is 12 residues long. CDR3 sequence reads: CASSISNQPQHF. CDR3 nucleotide sequence: TGTGCCAGCAGTATAAGCAATCAGCCCCAGCATTTT.

The V gene is TRBV5-4, the J gene TRBJ1-2, with TRBD1 identical over 9 bases. Germline CDR1 and CDR2: SGHNT and YYREEE (reference sequence). The ends lost 2 bases at V and 7 bases at J; junction bases unmatched: 12. This CDR3 is 16 amino acids long. The CDR3 loop is CASSFPGTGRLGGYTF. The CDR3 DNA is TGTGCCAGCAGCTTCCCCGGGACAGGGAGATTGGGTGGCTACACCTTC.

The chain couples TRBV5-4 to TRBJ2-5; D ambiguous. With 0 bases removed from V and 2 bases from J, the gap between germline ends came to 8 bases. The germline CDR1 and CDR2 sequences are SGHNT and YYREEE (reference sequence). This CDR3 is built from 14 residues. The CDR3 DNA reads as TGTGCCAGCAGCTTGGGTGGGCCTCAAGAGACCCAGTACTTC. It yields the protein CASSLGGPQETQYF.

Only one count was recorded for this clone. The chain has TRBV9 and TRBJ2-2, with 12 bases identical to TRBD2. Unmatched junction bases numbered 9, after V lost 4 bases and J lost 5 bases. Germline lookup yields CDR1 SGDLS and CDR2 YYNGEE. This CDR3 has 17 amino acids. The CDR3 region is CASSPPSGGARTGELFF. In DNA, the CDR3 is TGTGCCAGCAGCCCGCCTAGCGGGGGGGCGCGGACCGGGGAGCTGTTTTTT.

The gene calls are TRBV4-1 and TRBJ1-5; maybe TRBD1 (5 bases). V lost 5 bases, J lost 0 bases, and 14 bases lay in between. The CDR3 covers 16 residues. Germline assignment: CDR1 MGHRA and CDR2 YSYEKL. The CDR3 nucleotides are TGCGCCAGCAGCTTTAGCCCGACAGCTAGCAATCAGCCCCAGCATTTT. Protein: CASSFSPTASNQPQHF.

CDR3: CASMGSRRNNEQFF. DNA for the CDR3: TGCGCCAGCATGGGTTCTAGGCGGAACAATGAGCAGTTCTTC. The chain employs TRBV10-2 and TRBJ2-1; D remains unclear. Germline CDR1 is WSHSY and CDR2 is SAAADI. The CDR3 has 14 residues. Deletions cut 7 bases from V and 5 bases from J, with 15 bases between.

The V gene is TRBV4-2, the J gene TRBJ2-1; 8 bases line up with TRBD2. The trim removed 1 base at V and 0 bases at J, leaving 2 bases unmatched. The CDR3 covers 16 residues. Germline V gives CDR1 LGHNA, CDR2 YNFKEQ. Written as DNA, the CDR3 is TGTGCCAGCAGCCAAGCGGCGGGGGGCTCCTACAATGAGCAGTTCTTC. Its protein product is CASSQAAGGSYNEQFF.

For this clone: One end of the junction varies from germline; a read error may be responsible. J is TRBJ1-4 and V is TRBV19; no firm D call. CDR1 and CDR2 from the germline V gene are LNHDA and SQIVND (reference sequence). This CDR3 contains 12 residues. This CDR3 is CASSIPGAKVIF. The DNA for the CDR3 is TGTGCCAGTAGTATCCCGGGAGCGAAGGTGATTTTT.

This clone is judged medium-sized. The chain is built from TRBV7-6 and TRBJ2-7; 7 bases fit TRBD1. Germline V CDR1 and CDR2: SGHVS, FNYEAQ. With 5 bases clipped from V and 5 bases from J, the junction kept 3 bases outside the gene matches. This CDR3 is 12 amino acids long. The CDR3 nucleotides are TGTGCCAGCAGCACCGGGACAGACGAGCAGTACTTC. This translates into CASSTGTDEQYF.

The chain carries TRBV7-3 and TRBJ1-2, with D possibly being TRBD1 (5 bases). Per germline, CDR1 SGHTA and CDR2 FQGTGA. V was shortened by 4 bases and J by 7 bases, with 13 bases between the two germline ends. This CDR3 has 13 residues. CDR3 in amino acids: CASSYQGFSGYTF. CDR3 DNA: TGTGCCAGCAGCTACCAGGGTTTTAGTGGCTACACCTTC.

CDR3 DNA sequence: TGTGCCAGCAGCTTGGCGAGAAGCTCCTACAATGAGCAGTTCTTC. The encoded protein is CASSLARSSYNEQFF. V and J are TRBV7-6 and TRBJ2-1; no definite D call. V was shortened by 3 bases and J by 0 bases, with 9 bases between the two germline ends. The germline gives CDR1 SGHVS, CDR2 FNYEAQ. This CDR3 contains 15 residues.

The J gene is TRBJ2-7, the V gene TRBV10-2; unclear D gene. Germline values: CDR1 WSHSY, CDR2 SAAADI. V was clipped by 0 bases and J by 4 bases, with 1 base between them. This CDR3 contains 11 residues. CDR3: CASSESYEQYV. The DNA of the CDR3 is TGCGCCAGCAGTGAGTCTTACGAGCAGTACGTC.

About this clone itself: The sample has other DNA sequences that encode this CDR3 too. The chain employs TRBV9 and TRBJ1-3; no reliable D call. Germline V lookup: CDR1 SGDLS, CDR2 YYNGEE. The V and J ends lost 0 bases and 2 bases respectively, with 9 bases between them. CDR3 size: 15 residues. The CDR3 is CASSVDGRPGNTIYF. CDR3 coding DNA: TGTGCCAGCAGCGTAGACGGGCGCCCTGGAAACACCATATATTTT. The entire variable domain, with the rest obtained from reference TRBV9 and TRBJ1-3, is as follows: DSGVTQTPKHLITATGQRVTLRCSPRSGDLSVYWYQQSLDQGLQFLIQYYNGEERAKGNILERFSAQQFPDLHSELNLSSLELGDSALYFCASSVDGRPGNTIYFGEGSWLTVV.

The chain links TRBV6-5 to TRBJ2-3, with D unclear. The CDR3 is made up of 16 amino acids. Germline lookup yields CDR1 MNHEY and CDR2 SVGAGI. Trimming cost V 0 bases and J 6 bases, with 16 bases left between them. The CDR3 sequence is CASSYSGASSRDTQYF. The CDR3 DNA reads as TGTGCCAGCAGTTACTCCGGAGCTAGTAGCCGGGATACGCAGTATTTT.

The rearrangement links TRBV7-9 to TRBJ2-1, with a possible D match to TRBD2 (6 bases). The germline CDR1 and CDR2 sequences are SEHNR and FQNEAQ (reference sequence). Trimming shortened V by 5 bases and J by 9 bases, and 17 bases separated the two germline ends. The CDR3 is made up of 14 amino acids. The CDR3 spells CASSRTGTWGEQFF. CDR3 DNA sequence: TGTGCCAGCAGCCGGACGGGGACTTGGGGTGAGCAGTTCTTC.

Worth noting for this clone: Additional DNA sequences in this sample encode the identical CDR3. The CDR3 is CASSQDGTYEQYF. CDR3 nucleotide sequence: TGCGCCAGCAGCCAAGATGGCACCTACGAGCAGTACTTC. The V gene is TRBV4-1, the J gene TRBJ2-7; D unresolved. Trimming took 0 bases from V and 2 from J, leaving 5 bases between them. The germline V gene has CDR1 MGHRA and CDR2 YSYEKL. CDR3 length: 13 amino acids.

This clone was recorded only once. This chain connects TRBV7-9 to TRBJ1-4; D gene uncertain. V gave up 2 bases and J gave up 3 bases, with 7 bases separating them. Germline V gives CDR1 SEHNR, CDR2 FQNEAQ (reference sequence). CDR3 length: 14 amino acids. The CDR3 sequence: CASSLISPNEKLFF. The CDR3 DNA follows: TGTGCCAGCAGCTTAATAAGCCCTAATGAAAAACTGTTTTTT.

In its sample, this clone was seen once. V usage is TRBV7-2 and J usage is TRBJ2-1; 10 bases fit TRBD1. The CDR3 is 15 residues long. Trimming took 5 bases from V and 4 from J; bases not matched to a gene: 5. CDR1 SGHTA and CDR2 FQGNSA come from the germline V gene. DNA of the CDR3: TGTGCCAGCAGCCTCGGGACAGGGGATTACAATGAGCAGTTCTTC. Translated, it gives CASSLGTGDYNEQFF.

The chain uses TRBV7-6 and TRBJ2-2; 7 nucleotides line up with TRBD1. J was trimmed by 5 bases and V by 5 bases; bases with no gene match: 17. Germline V gene data show CDR1 as SGHVS and CDR2 as FNYEAQ. The CDR3 runs to 18 residues. The CDR3 DNA follows: TGTGCCAGCAGCCACGGGACAGCCATACAAAGTCAAACCGGGGAGCTGTTTTTT. This codes for CASSHGTAIQSQTGELFF.

The chain recombines TRBV10-3 with TRBJ2-2, with D unclear. The V and J ends lost 2 bases and 0 bases respectively, with 1 base between them. Germline CDR1 is ENHRY and CDR2 is SYGVKD. The CDR3 has 13 amino acids. This chain's CDR3 is CAISETNTGELFF. The CDR3 DNA sequence: TGTGCCATCAGTGAGACGAACACCGGGGAGCTGTTTTTT.

The rearrangement joins TRBV9 to TRBJ1-1, with TRBD1 matching 7 bases. Germline V gene data show CDR1 as SGDLS and CDR2 as YYNGEE. This CDR3 is 17 amino acids long. With V trimmed by 4 bases and J by 2 bases, 14 bases remained unmatched. The CDR3 sequence: CASSSHPAGTVNTEAFF. DNA of the CDR3: TGTGCCAGCAGCTCCCATCCCGCTGGGACAGTCAACACTGAAGCTTTCTTT.